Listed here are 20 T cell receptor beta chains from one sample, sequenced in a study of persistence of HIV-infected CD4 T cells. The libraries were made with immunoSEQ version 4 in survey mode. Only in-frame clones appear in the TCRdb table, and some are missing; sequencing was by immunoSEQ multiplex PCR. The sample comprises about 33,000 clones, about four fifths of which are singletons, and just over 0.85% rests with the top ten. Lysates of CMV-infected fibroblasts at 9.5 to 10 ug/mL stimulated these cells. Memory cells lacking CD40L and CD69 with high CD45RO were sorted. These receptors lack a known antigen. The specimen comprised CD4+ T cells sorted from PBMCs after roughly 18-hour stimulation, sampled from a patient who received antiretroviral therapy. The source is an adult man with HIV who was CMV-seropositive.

This chain's CDR3 is CASSRSDSGNYGYTF. CDR3 coding DNA: TGTGCCAGCAGCCGTTCGGACAGCGGAAACTATGGCTACACCTTC. The genes are TRBV7-8 and TRBJ1-2, with D maybe TRBD1 (6 bases). This CDR3 is built from 15 residues. V lost 5 bases and J 2 bases, leaving 15 bases between the germline ends. Germline loops: CDR1 SGHVS, CDR2 FQNEAQ.

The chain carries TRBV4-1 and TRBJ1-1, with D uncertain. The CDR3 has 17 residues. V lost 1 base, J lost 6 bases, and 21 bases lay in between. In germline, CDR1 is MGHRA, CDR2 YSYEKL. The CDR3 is CASSQVDLGFMGAEAFF. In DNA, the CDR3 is TGCGCCAGCAGCCAAGTAGATTTAGGGTTTATGGGCGCTGAAGCTTTCTTT.

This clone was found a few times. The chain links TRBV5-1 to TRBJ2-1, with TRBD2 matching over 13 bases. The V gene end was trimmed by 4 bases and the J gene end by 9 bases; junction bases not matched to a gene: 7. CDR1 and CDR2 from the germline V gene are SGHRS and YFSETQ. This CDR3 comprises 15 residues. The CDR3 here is CASSLQTSGRSEQFF. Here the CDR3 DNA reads TGCGCCAGCAGCCTTCAGACTAGCGGGAGGAGTGAGCAGTTCTTC.

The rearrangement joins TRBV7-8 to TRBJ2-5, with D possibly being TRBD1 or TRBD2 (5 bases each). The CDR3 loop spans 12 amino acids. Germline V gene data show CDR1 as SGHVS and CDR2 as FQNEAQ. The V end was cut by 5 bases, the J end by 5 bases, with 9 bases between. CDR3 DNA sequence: TGTGCCAGCAGCCGTTGGGGGGAGACCCAGTACTTC. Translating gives CASSRWGETQYF.

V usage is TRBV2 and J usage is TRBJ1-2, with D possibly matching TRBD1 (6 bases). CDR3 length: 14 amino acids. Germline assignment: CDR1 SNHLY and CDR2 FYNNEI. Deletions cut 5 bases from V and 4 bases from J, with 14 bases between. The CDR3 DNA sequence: TGTGCCAGCAGTACAGGGTCGTTTATCTATGGCTACACCTTC. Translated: CASSTGSFIYGYTF.

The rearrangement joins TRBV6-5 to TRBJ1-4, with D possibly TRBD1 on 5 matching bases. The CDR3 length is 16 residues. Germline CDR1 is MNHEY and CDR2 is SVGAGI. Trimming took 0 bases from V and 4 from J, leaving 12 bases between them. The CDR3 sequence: CASSYSTGRNNEKLFF. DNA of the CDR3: TGTGCCAGCAGTTACTCGACGGGACGGAATAATGAAAAACTGTTTTTT.

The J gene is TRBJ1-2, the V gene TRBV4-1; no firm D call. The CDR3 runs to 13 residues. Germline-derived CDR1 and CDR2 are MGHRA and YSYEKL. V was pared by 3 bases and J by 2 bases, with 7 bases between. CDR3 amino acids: CASSHGGNYGYTF. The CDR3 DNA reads TGCGCCAGCAGCCATGGAGGGAACTATGGCTACACCTTC.

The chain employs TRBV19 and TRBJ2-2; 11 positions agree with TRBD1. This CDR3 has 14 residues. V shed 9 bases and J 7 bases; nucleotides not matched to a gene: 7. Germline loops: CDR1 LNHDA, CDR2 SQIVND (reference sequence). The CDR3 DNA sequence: TGTGCCAGCGCGGACAGGGGGCGGAGCGGGGAGCTGTTTTTT. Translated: CASADRGRSGELFF.

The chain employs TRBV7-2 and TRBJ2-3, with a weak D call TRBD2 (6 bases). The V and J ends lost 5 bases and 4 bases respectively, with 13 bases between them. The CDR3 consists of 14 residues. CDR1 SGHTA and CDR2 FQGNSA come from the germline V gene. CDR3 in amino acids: CASSLKTRPDTQYF. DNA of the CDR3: TGTGCCAGCAGCCTCAAGACTAGACCAGATACGCAGTATTTT.

CDR3 region: CASRMGLTNEKLFF. The DNA for the CDR3 is TGTGCCAGCAGGATGGGGCTAACTAATGAAAAACTGTTTTTT. The chain is built from TRBV6-5 and TRBJ1-4, with a weak D call TRBD1 (5 bases). Germline V gene data show CDR1 as MNHEY and CDR2 as SVGAGI. The CDR3 consists of 14 residues. Trimming shortened V by 6 bases and J by 1 base, and 9 bases separated the two germline ends.

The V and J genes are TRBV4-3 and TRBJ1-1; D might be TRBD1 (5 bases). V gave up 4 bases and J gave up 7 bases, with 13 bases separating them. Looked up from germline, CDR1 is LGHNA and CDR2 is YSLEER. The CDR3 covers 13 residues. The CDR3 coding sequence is TGCGCCAGCAGCCGCAAAGGGGCTAATGAAGCTTTCTTT. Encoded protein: CASSRKGANEAFF.

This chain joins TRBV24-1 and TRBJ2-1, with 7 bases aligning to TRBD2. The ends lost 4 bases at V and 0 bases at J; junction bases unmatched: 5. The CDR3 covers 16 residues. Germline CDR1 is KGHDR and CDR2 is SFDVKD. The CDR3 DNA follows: TGTGCCACCAGTGAAGGCGGGGGTAGCTCCTACAATGAGCAGTTCTTC. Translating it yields CATSEGGGSSYNEQFF.

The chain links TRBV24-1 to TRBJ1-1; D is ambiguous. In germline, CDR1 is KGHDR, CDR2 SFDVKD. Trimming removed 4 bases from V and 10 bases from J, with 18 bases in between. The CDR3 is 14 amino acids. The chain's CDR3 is CATSEPTSFKGAFF. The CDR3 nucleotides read TGTGCCACCAGTGAACCCACGTCCTTTAAGGGAGCTTTCTTT.

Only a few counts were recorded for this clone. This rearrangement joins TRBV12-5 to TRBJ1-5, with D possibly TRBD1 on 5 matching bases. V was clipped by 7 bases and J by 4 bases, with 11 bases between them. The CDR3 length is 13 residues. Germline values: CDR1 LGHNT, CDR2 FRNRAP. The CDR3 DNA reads TGTGCTAGTGCGATCCAGGGAAATCAGCCCCAGCATTTT. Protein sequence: CASAIQGNQPQHF.

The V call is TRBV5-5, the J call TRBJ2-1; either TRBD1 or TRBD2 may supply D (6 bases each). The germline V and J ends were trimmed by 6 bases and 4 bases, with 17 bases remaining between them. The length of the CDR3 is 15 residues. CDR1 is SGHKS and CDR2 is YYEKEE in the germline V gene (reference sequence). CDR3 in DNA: TGTGCCAGCACCATCGGAGGGACACCTTACAATGAGCAGTTCTTC. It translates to CASTIGGTPYNEQFF.

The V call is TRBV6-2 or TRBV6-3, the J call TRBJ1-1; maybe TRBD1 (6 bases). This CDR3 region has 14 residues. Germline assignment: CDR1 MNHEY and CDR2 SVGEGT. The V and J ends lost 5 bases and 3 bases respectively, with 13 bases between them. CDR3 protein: CASSPNRADTEAFF. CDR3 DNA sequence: TGTGCCAGCAGTCCGAACAGGGCGGACACTGAAGCTTTCTTT.

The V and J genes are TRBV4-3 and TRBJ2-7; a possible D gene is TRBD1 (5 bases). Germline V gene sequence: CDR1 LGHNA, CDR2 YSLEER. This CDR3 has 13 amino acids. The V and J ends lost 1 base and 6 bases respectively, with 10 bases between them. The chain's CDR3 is CASSQGARAEQYF. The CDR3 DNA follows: TGCGCCAGCAGCCAAGGGGCCAGGGCCGAGCAGTACTTC.

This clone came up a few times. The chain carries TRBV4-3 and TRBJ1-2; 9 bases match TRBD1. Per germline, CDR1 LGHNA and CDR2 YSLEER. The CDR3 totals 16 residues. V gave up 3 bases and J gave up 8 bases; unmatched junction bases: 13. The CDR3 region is CASSHTVTGGAEGYTF. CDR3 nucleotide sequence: TGCGCCAGCAGCCACACAGTTACAGGGGGCGCCGAAGGCTACACCTTC.

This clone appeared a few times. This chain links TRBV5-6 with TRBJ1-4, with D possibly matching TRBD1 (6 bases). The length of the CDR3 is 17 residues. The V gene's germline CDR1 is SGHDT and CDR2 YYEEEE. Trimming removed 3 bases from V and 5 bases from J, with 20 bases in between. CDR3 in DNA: TGTGCCAGCAGCTCTTACAGGGTTTCCGTCAAGAATGAAAAACTGTTTTTT. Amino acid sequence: CASSSYRVSVKNEKLFF. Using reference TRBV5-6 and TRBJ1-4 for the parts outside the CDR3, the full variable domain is DAGVTQSPTHLIKTRGQQVTLRCSPKSGHDTVSWYQQALGQGPQFIFQYYEEEERQRGNFPDRFSGHQFPNYSSELNVNALLLGDSALYLCASSSYRVSVKNEKLFFGSGTQLSVL.

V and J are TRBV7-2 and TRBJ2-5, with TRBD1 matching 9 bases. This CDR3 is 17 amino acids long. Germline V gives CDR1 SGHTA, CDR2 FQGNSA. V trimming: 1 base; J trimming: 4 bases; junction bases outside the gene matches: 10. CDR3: CASSLGAVGQGRETQYF. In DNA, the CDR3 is TGTGCCAGCAGCTTAGGGGCCGTGGGACAGGGAAGAGAGACCCAGTACTTC. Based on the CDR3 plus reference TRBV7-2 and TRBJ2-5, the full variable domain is GAGVSQSPSNKVTEKGKDVELRCDPISGHTALYWYRQSLGQGLEFLIYFQGNSAPDKSGLPSDRFSAERTGGSVSTLTIQRTQQEDSAVYLCASSLGAVGQGRETQYFGPGTRLLVL.